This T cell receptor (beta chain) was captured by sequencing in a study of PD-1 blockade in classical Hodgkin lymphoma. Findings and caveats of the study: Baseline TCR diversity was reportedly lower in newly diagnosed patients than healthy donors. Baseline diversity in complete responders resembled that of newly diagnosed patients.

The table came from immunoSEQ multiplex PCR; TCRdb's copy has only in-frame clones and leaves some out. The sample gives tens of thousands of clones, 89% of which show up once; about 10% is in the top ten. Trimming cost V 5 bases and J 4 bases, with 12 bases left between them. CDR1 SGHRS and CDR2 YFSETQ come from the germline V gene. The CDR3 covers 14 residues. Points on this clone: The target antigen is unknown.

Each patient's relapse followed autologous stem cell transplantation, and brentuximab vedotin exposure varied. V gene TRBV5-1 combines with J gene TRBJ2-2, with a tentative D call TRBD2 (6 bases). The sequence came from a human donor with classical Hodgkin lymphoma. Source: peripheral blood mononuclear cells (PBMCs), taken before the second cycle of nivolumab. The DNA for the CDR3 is TGCGCCAGCAGGTATGGGACTGCCACCGGGGAGCTGTTTTTT. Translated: CASRYGTATGELFF.